These 7 T cell receptor beta chains were sequenced from one sample in a study of kidney transplant recipient with SARS-CoV-2 infection. TCRdb reanalysed the reads using MiXCR and keeps one entry per CDR3 protein. The sample has 200,000 to 300,000 distinct CDR3 sequences, 29% seen once. The sequenced sample was a blood sample, obtained at baseline and between days 110 and 120 from a kidney transplant recipient. Source of these receptors: a male patient between 25 and 40 years old who had COVID-19 and was a kidney transplant recipient. Among the T cells, some may be from the graft donor.

Regarding this clonotype: Possible read error: a much larger clone is one base away. V is TRBV28 and J is TRBJ1-2; 7 nucleotides agree with TRBD1. The CDR3 extends over 14 amino acids. The V gene's germline CDR1 is MDHEN and CDR2 SYDVKM. The CDR3 nucleotides are TGTGCCAGCAGTTTCTGGTACAGGGGTGGGGGCTGCACCTTC. Residues: CASSFWYRGGGCTF.

The chain joins TRBV5-6 to TRBJ2-3; 11 positions match TRBD2. From germline, CDR1 is SGHDT and CDR2 YYEEEE. This CDR3 contains 17 residues. Unmatched junction bases numbered 7, after V lost 1 base and J lost 3 bases. The CDR3 loop is CASSLRKLAGETDTQYF. DNA of the CDR3: TGTGCCAGCAGCTTGAGGAAACTAGCGGGGGAGACAGATACGCAGTATTTT.

Ten or more counts support this clonotype. This sequence joins TRBV7-9 and TRBJ1-2; no firm D call. V shed 5 bases and J shed 6 bases, with 19 bases lying between them. CDR1 is SEHNR and CDR2 is FQNEAQ in the germline V gene (reference sequence). The CDR3 is made up of 15 amino acids. The CDR3 sequence is CASSPLLPGIDGYTF. The CDR3 coding sequence is TGTGCCAGCAGCCCCCTCCTCCCGGGGATCGATGGCTACACCTTC.

Ten or more counts support this clonotype. V usage is TRBV4-2 and J usage is TRBJ2-4; the D gene is possibly TRBD2 (5 bases). CDR1 and CDR2 (germline): LGHNA, YNFKEQ. V lost 1 base to trimming and J lost 8 bases, with 15 bases between them. This CDR3 has 15 residues. The CDR3 DNA is TGTGCCAGCAGCCAAGGGTCCGAGGGTACGGACATTCAGTACTTC. Its protein product is CASSQGSEGTDIQYF.

The table lists this clonotype with a few counts. The chain employs TRBV7-2 and TRBJ2-3, with TRBD2 identical over 11 bases. The CDR3 loop spans 14 amino acids. Losses at the gene ends were 3 bases for V and 5 bases for J; bases not matched to a gene: 1. CDR1 is SGHTA and CDR2 is FQGNSA in the germline V gene. CDR3 nucleotide sequence: TGTGCCAGCAGCTTTAGCGGGAGGGAAGATACGCAGTATTTT. Its protein is CASSFSGREDTQYF.

Comments on this clonotype: The conserved phenylalanine or tryptophan is not found at the CDR3 terminus, so this likely reflects a read error. The V and J genes are TRBV25-1 and TRBJ1-2; D unresolved. The V end lost 4 bases, the J end lost 4 bases, and 22 bases lay between the germline ends. This CDR3 is 17 amino acids long. In germline, CDR1 is MGHDK, CDR2 SYGVNS. The CDR3 DNA is TGTGCCAGCAGTGCGAGATCAGAACTGGGAAAGACCTATGGCTACACCCTC. This encodes CASSARSELGKTYGYTL.

The rearrangement joins TRBV6-8 to TRBJ1-2, with unresolved D. Germline values: CDR1 MNHGY, CDR2 SAAAGT. V was pared by 5 bases and J by 4 bases, with 23 bases between. The CDR3 has 17 residues. CDR3 nucleotide sequence: TGTGCCAGCAGTACTAGCTTACGCTCTAGAAAGACCTATGGCTACACCTTC. Protein product: CASSTSLRSRKTYGYTF.